The 6 T cell receptor beta chains listed next were all sequenced from one sample in a study of T cells in Graves' hyperthyroidism and ophthalmopathy. Amplified TCR beta CDR3 regions derived from RNA transcripts. The HTBI primer set drove a first-round RT-PCR of the TCR CDR3. MiXCR, applied by TCRdb to the multiplex PCR reads, yields one record per CDR3 protein. Found here are 610,000 or so distinct CDR3 sequences, under 60% of them singletons; the top ten hold more than 7.5%. The sequenced sample was peripheral blood or thyroid tissue (not recorded which). The receptors derive from a woman younger than 35 with Graves' hyperthyroidism.

This clonotype came up many times. V is TRBV13 and J is TRBJ1-1; D perhaps matches TRBD1 (5 bases). Trimming shortened V by 5 bases and J by 4 bases, and 17 bases separated the two germline ends. CDR3 length: 15 residues. Per the germline V gene, CDR1 is PRHDT and CDR2 is FYEKMQ (reference sequence). CDR3 amino acids: CASSQGPSGITEAFF. Here the CDR3 DNA reads TGTGCCAGCAGCCAGGGACCCTCGGGGATCACTGAAGCTTTCTTT.

At least ten counts were recorded for this clonotype. The chain uses TRBV20-1 and TRBJ1-4, with a weak D call TRBD1 (6 bases). The germline V gene encodes CDR1 DFQATT and CDR2 SNEGSKA (reference sequence). This CDR3 is built from 11 residues. V was trimmed by 3 bases and J by 7 bases, leaving 6 bases between them. CDR3 DNA sequence: TGCAGTGCTAGGGGGGCTGAAAAACTGTTTTTT. It is translated as CSARGAEKLFF.

This chain links TRBV20-1 with TRBJ2-7, with 12 bases fitting TRBD2. The DNA end is a closer match to TRBJ2-1, so the J assignment may be wrong. CDR1 is DFQATT, CDR2 SNEGSKA, per germline (reference sequence). This CDR3 spans 15 amino acids. CDR3 in amino acids: CSARDPSGRVYEQFF. As DNA, the CDR3 is TGCAGTGCTAGAGATCCTAGCGGGAGGGTCTATGAGCAGTTCTTC.

This clonotype appeared many times. The rearrangement uses TRBV6-1 and TRBJ2-7, with D possibly matching TRBD2 (5 bases). Trimming shortened V by 11 bases and J by 4 bases, and 15 bases separated the two germline ends. Per the germline V gene, CDR1 is MNHNS and CDR2 is SASEGT. This CDR3 has 12 residues. CDR3 region: CAAADFTYEQYF. The CDR3 nucleotides read TGTGCCGCGGCGGACTTTACTTACGAGCAGTACTTC.

J is TRBJ1-3 and V is TRBV20-1, with D unclear. CDR1 is DFQATT and CDR2 is SNEGSKA in the germline V gene (reference sequence). This CDR3 is 13 amino acids long. Trimming cost V 1 base and J 4 bases, with 8 bases left between them. CDR3: CSARALRGNTIYF. The DNA of the CDR3 is TGCAGTGCTAGAGCTCTAAGGGGAAACACCATATATTTT.

The chain links TRBV11-2 to TRBJ1-1; D unresolved. From germline, CDR1 is SGHAT and CDR2 FQNNGV. The CDR3 loop spans 15 amino acids. Deletions cut 3 bases from V and 4 bases from J, with 15 bases between. DNA of the CDR3: TGTGCCAGCAGCTTCCGAGGAGGGAGTAGCACTGAAGCTTTCTTT. Protein: CASSFRGGSSTEAFF.